This T cell receptor beta chain was documented in a study of T cell responses to AZD1222 COVID-19 vaccine. As regards this clone: The antigen is undetermined.

Produced via immunoSEQ multiplex PCR; TCRdb's table is partial and in-frame only. Of approximately 80,000 clones listed, approximately 91% are singletons. The CDR3 consists of 14 residues. Germline-derived CDR1 and CDR2 are MNHEY and SMNVEV (reference sequence). Trimming took off 5 bases at V and 0 bases at J, with 11 bases between the two ends. Findings and limits, study-wide: No day 14 peak samples; only post-peak repertoires were characterized. Rises in breadth and depth of Spike-specific TCRs came after two AZD1222 doses. Across the whole spike, CD4 TCRs peaked at regions 160-218 and 743-854.

The sequence derives from an adult in good health. The V and J genes are TRBV27 and TRBJ2-7; D not certain. The sequencing here drew on peripheral blood, taken on day 0 of MenACWY control vaccination. CDR3 in DNA: TGTGCCAGCAGTCCCCGACTGTCCTCCTACGAGCAGTACTTC. Residues: CASSPRLSSYEQYF.